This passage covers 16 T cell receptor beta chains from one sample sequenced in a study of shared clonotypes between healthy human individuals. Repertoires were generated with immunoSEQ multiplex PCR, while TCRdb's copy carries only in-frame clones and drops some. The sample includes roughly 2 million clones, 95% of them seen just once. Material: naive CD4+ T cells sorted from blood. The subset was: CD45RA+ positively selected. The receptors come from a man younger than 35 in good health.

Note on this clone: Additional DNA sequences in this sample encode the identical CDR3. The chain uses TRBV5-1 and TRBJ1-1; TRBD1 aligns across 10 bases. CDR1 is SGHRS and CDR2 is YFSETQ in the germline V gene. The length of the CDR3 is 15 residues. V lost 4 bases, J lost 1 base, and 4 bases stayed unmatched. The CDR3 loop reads CASSLGQGTNTEAFF. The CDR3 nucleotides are TGCGCCAGCAGCCTGGGACAGGGGACGAACACTGAAGCTTTCTTT.

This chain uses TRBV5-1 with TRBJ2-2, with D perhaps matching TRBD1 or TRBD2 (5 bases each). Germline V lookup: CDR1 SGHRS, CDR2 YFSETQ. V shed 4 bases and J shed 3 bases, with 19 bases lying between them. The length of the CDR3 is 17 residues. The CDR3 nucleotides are TGCGCCAGCAGCCCATCTCCGGCCGGGACGGACACCGGGGAGCTGTTTTTT. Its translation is CASSPSPAGTDTGELFF.

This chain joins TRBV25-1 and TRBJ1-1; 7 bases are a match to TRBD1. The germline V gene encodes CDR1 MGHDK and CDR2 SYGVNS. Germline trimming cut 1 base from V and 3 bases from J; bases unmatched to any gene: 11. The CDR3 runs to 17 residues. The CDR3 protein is CASSESGIEGAYTEAFF. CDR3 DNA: TGTGCCAGCAGTGAATCAGGGATAGAGGGGGCATACACTGAAGCTTTCTTT.

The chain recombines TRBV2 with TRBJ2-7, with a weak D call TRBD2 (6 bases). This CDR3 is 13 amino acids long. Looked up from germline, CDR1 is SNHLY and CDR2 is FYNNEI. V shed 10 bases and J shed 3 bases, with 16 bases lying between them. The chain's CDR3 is CAIATGDGYEQYF. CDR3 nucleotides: TGTGCCATCGCCACGGGGGACGGCTACGAGCAGTACTTC.

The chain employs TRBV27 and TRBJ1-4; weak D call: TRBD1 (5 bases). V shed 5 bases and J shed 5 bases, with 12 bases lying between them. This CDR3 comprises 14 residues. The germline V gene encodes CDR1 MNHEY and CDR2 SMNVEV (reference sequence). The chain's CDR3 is CASSQGRKNEKLFF. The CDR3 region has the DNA TGTGCCAGCAGTCAGGGACGGAAGAATGAAAAACTGTTTTTT.

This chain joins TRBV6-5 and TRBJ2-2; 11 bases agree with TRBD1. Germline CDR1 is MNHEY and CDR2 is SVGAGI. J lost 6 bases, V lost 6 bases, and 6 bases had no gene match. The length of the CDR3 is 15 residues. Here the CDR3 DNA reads TGTGCCAGCAGAAGGACAGGGGGCGACCCCGGGGAGCTGTTTTTT. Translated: CASRRTGGDPGELFF.

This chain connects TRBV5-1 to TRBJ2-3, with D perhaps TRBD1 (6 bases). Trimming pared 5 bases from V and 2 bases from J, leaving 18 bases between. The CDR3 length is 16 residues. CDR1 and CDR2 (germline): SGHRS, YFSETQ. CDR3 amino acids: CASSFTGRAPTDTQYF. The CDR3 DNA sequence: TGCGCCAGCAGTTTCACAGGGCGTGCCCCCACAGATACGCAGTATTTT.

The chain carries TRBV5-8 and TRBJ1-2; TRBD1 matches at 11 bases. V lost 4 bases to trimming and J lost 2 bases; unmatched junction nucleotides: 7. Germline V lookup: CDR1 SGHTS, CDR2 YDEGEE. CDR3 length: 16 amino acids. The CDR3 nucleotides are TGTGCCAGCAGCCGGTCGGACAGGGGGCGCAACTATGGCTACACCTTC. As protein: CASSRSDRGRNYGYTF. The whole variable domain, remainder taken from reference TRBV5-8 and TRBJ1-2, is EAGVTQSPTHLIKTRGQQATLRCSPISGHTSVYWYQQALGLGLQFLLWYDEGEERNRGNFPPRFSGRQFPNYSSELNVNALELEDSALYLCASSRSDRGRNYGYTFGSGTRLTVV.

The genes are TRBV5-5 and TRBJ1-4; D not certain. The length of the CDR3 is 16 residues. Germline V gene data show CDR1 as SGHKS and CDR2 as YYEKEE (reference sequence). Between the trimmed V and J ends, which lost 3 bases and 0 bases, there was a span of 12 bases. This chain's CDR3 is CASSSAPAATNEKLFF. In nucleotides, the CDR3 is TGTGCCAGCAGCTCCGCCCCGGCGGCAACTAATGAAAAACTGTTTTTT.

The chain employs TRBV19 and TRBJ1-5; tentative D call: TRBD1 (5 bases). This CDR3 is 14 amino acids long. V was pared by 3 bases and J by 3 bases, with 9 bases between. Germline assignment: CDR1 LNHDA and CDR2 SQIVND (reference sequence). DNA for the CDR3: TGTGCCAGTAGTATTATGGGGGACAATCAGCCCCAGCATTTT. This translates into CASSIMGDNQPQHF.

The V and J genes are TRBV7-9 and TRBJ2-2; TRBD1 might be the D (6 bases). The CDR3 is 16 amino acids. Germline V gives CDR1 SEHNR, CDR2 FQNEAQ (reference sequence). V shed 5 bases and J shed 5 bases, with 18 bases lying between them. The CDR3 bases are TGTGCCAGCAGCCCAGGGGCAAGGGGTGAAACCGGGGAGCTGTTTTTT. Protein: CASSPGARGETGELFF.

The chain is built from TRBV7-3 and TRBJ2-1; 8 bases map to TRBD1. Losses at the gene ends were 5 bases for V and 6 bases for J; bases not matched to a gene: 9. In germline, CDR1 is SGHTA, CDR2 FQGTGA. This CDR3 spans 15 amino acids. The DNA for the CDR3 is TGTGCCAGCAGCCGAGACAGGGGAAGATTCAATGAGCAGTTCTTC. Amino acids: CASSRDRGRFNEQFF. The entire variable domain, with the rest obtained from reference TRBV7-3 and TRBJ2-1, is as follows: GAGVSQTPSNKVTEKGKYVELRCDPISGHTALYWYRQSLGQGPEFLIYFQGTGAADDSGLPNDRFFAVRPEGSVSTLKIQRTERGDSAVYLCASSRDRGRFNEQFFGPGTRLTVL.

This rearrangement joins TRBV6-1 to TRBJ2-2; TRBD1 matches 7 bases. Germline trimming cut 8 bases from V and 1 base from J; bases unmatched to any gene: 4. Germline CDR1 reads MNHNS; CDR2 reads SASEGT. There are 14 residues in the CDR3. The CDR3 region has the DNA TGTGCCAGCCTGGGACAGAAGAACACCGGGGAGCTGTTTTTT. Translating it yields CASLGQKNTGELFF.

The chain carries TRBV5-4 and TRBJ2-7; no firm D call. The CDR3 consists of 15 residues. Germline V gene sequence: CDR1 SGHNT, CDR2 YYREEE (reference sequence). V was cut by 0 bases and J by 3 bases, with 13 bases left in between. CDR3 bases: TGTGCCAGCAGCTTGGACTTCGTATCCTTCTACGAGCAGTACTTC. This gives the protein CASSLDFVSFYEQYF.

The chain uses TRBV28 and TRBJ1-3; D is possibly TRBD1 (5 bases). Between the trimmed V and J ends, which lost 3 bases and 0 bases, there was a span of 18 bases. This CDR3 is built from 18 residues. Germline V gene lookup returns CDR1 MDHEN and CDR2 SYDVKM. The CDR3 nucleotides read TGTGCCAGCAGTTTGTTATCGGGTGAGGGGACCTCTGGAAACACCATATATTTT. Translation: CASSLLSGEGTSGNTIYF.

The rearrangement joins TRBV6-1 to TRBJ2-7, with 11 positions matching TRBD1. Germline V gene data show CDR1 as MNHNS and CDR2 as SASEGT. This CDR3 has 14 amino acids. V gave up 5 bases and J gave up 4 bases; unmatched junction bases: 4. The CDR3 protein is CASSIGQGAYEQYF. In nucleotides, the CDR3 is TGTGCCAGCAGTATCGGACAGGGGGCTTACGAGCAGTACTTC.